This TCR beta chain was captured by sequencing in a study of Tregs in tolerant kidney transplant recipients. Study observations and caveats: Few patients were studied, so findings need validation in larger groups. This study did not directly address biological reproducibility.

In regard to this clone: Its specificity is unknown.

Germline assignment: CDR1 SGHNT and CDR2 YENEEA. The CDR3 sequence is 17 residues long. The junction had 13 bases not matched to a gene; V was cut back by 5 bases and J by 4 bases. Unstimulated Tregs (CD4+CD25+CD127-) and CD4+CD25- non-Tregs were sorted from PBMCs. Data came from immunoSEQ multiplex PCR; TCRdb stores just in-frame clones and leaves some out. The sample holds approximately 60,000 clones; around 80% are singletons and the top ten take more than 4.5%. What was sequenced was CD4+ T cells from blood. The chain carries TRBV11-3 and TRBJ2-5; 10 bases agree with TRBD2. The receptor was isolated from a human donor in good health. The CDR3 bases are TGTGCCAGCAGCACCCGTACTATTCTAGCGGGAGTAGAGACCCAGTACTTC. Translating gives CASSTRTILAGVETQYF.